This is a list of T cell receptor beta chains from one sample in a study of PD-1 blockade in classical Hodgkin lymphoma. TCRdb's table, derived via immunoSEQ multiplex PCR, lists solely in-frame clones and lacks some. The sample has approximately 8,000 clones, 75% to 80% seen once. The material sequenced was peripheral blood mononuclear cells (PBMCs), taken before the fourth cycle of nivolumab. The receptor set was obtained from a human donor with classical Hodgkin lymphoma. Both conserved end residues are part of each CDR3. Each record gives: V gene, clone size, J gene, CDR3 length, D gene, CDR3 DNA, CDR3 protein. The D gene is left open where the match is weak. Clone size, where shown, is once, few, many, or a class for clones that have expanded.

>TRBV6-9|-|TRBJ1-5|14|-
TGTGCCAGCAGGGGGGCAGACTCCAATCAGCCCCAGCATTTT
CASRGADSNQPQHF
>TRBV14|-|TRBJ2-3|14|-
TGTGCCAGCAGCCCTGAACTAGCTATAGATACGCAGTATTTT
CASSPELAIDTQYF
>TRBV9|-|TRBJ1-2|15|TRBD1
TGTGCCAGCACCACATACGGGACAGGGAGCCGTGGCTACACCTTC
CASTTYGTGSRGYTF
>TRBV4-1|few|TRBJ2-2|17|-
TGCGCCAGCAGCCAACCCGGTTGGCGTGTAGGCACCGGGGAGCTGTTTTTT
CASSQPGWRVGTGELFF
>TRBV29-1|few|TRBJ1-2|13|-
TGCAGCGTTGTGTCTGTCAGTAACTATGGCTACACCTTC
CSVVSVSNYGYTF
>TRBV6-4|-|TRBJ1-2|16|-
TGTGCCAGCAGTGACTACGCAGGGCCATCTAACTATGGCTACACCTTC
CASSDYAGPSNYGYTF
>TRBV28|-|TRBJ1-1|14|-
TGTGCCAGCAACGGTGCTGAAGGGATCACTGAAGCTTTCTTT
CASNGAEGITEAFF
>TRBV7-8|-|TRBJ1-3|16|-
TGTGCCAGCACTGTCGGGGGGGGTTCAGCTGGAAACACCATATATTTT
CASTVGGGSAGNTIYF
>TRBV19|-|TRBJ1-2|13|TRBD1
TGTGCCAGTATGGGGGACAGGGTCAATGGCTACACCTTC
CASMGDRVNGYTF
>TRBV5-8|few|TRBJ2-6|16|-
TGTGCCAGCAGCCACGACACAATCTCTGGGGCCAACGTCCTGACTTTC
CASSHDTISGANVLTF